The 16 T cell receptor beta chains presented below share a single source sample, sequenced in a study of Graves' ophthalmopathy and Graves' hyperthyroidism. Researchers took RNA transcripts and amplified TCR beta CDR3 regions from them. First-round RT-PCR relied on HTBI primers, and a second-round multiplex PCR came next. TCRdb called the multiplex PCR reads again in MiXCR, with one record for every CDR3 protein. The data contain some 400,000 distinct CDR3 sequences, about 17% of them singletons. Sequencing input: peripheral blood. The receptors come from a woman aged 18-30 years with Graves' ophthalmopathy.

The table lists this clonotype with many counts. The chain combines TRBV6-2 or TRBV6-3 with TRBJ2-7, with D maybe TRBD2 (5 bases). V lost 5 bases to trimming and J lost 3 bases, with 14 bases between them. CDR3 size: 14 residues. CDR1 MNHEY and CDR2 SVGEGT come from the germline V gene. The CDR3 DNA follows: TGTGCCAGCAGTGAGCGGCTCCTAGGCTACGAGCAGTACTTC. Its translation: CASSERLLGYEQYF.

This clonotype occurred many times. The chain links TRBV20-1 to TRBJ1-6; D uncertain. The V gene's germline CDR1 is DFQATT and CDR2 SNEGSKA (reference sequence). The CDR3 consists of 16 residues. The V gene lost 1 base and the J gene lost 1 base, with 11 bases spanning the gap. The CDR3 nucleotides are TGCAGTGCTAGAGCCCAAATAGCTTCCTATAATTCACCCCTCCACTTT. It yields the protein CSARAQIASYNSPLHF.

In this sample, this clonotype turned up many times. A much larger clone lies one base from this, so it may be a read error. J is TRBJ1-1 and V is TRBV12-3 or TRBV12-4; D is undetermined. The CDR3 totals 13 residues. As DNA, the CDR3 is TGTGCCAGCAATTTATACCGGGACACTGAAGCTTTCTTT. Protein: CASNLYRDTEAFF.

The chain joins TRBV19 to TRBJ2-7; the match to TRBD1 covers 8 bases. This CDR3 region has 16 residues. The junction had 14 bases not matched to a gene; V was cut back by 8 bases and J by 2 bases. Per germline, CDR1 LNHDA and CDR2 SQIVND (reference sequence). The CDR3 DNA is TGTGCCAGTTATATAAGAGCGGACAGGGAGACCTACGAGCAGTACTTC. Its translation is CASYIRADRETYEQYF. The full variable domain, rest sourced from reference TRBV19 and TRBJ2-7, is DGGITQSPKYLFRKEGQNVTLSCEQNLNHDAMYWYRQDPGQGLRLIYYSQIVNDFQKGDIAEGYSVSREKKESFPLTVTSAQKNPTAFYLCASYIRADRETYEQYFGPGTRLTVT.

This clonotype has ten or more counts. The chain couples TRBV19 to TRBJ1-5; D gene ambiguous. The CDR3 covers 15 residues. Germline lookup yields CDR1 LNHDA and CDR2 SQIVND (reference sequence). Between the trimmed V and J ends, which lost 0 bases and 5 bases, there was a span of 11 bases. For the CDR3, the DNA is TGTGCCAGTAGTATAGAAGAAGGAACCGATCAGCCCCAGCATTTT. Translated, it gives CASSIEEGTDQPQHF. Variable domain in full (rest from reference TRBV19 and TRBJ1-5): DGGITQSPKYLFRKEGQNVTLSCEQNLNHDAMYWYRQDPGQGLRLIYYSQIVNDFQKGDIAEGYSVSREKKESFPLTVTSAQKNPTAFYLCASSIEEGTDQPQHFGDGTRLSIL.

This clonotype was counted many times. In DNA form, the CDR3 reads TGTGCCTGGCCCGGGGGTGGTTTCTTT. Amino acid sequence: CAWPGGGFF. This rearrangement joins TRBV30 to TRBJ1-1, with D perhaps matching TRBD1 (5 bases). The CDR3 is 9 residues long. Germline V gene sequence: CDR1 GTSNPN, CDR2 SVGIG (reference sequence). Trimming took 5 bases from V and 13 from J, leaving 11 bases between them. Full variable domain (missing parts from reference TRBV30 and TRBJ1-1): SQTIHQWPATLVQPVGSPLSLECTVEGTSNPNLYWYRQAAGRGLQLLFYSVGIGQISSEVPQNLSASRPQDRQFILSSKKLLLSDSGFYLCAWPGGGFFGQGTRLTVV.

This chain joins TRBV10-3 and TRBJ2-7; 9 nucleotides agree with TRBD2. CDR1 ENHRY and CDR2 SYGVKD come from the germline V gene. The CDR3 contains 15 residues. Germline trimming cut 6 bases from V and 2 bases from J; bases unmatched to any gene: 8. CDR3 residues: CAIRDISGRPYEQYF. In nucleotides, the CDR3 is TGTGCCATCAGGGATATCAGCGGGAGGCCCTACGAGCAGTACTTC.

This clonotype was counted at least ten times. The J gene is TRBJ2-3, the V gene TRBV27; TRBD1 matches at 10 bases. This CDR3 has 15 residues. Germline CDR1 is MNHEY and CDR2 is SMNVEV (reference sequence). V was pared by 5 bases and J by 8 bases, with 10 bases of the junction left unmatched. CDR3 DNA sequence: TGTGCCAGCAGTCCTACCGGGACAGGGGTAGTTACGCAGTATTTT. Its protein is CASSPTGTGVVTQYF.

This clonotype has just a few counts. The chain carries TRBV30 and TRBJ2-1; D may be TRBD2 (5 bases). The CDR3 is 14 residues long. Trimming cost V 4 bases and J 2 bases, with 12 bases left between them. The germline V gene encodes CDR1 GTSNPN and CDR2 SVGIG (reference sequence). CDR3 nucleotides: TGTGCCTGGAATCTAGCTTCCCCCTACAATGAGCAGTTCTTC. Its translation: CAWNLASPYNEQFF.

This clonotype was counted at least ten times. Written as DNA, the CDR3 is TGTGCCAGCAGCCCTAGGACAGAAGCCTACGAGCAGTACTTC. It translates to CASSPRTEAYEQYF. The V call is TRBV12-3 or TRBV12-4, the J call TRBJ2-7; D possibly corresponds to TRBD1 (6 bases). The length of the CDR3 is 14 residues. V was shortened by 6 bases and J by 2 bases, with 14 bases between the two germline ends.

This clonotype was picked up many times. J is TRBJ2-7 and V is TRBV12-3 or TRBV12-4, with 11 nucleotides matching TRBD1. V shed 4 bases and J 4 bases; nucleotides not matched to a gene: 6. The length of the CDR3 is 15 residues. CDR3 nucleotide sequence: TGTGCCAGCAGTTCCTCCGGGACAGGGGGGTACGAGCAGTACTTC. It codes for CASSSSGTGGYEQYF.

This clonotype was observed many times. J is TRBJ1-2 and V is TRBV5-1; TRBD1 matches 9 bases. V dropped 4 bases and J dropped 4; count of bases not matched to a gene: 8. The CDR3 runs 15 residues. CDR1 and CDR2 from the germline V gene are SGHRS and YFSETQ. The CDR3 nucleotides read TGCGCCAGCAGCGTGGGACAGGGTGGGGGCTATGGCTACACCTTC. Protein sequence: CASSVGQGGGYGYTF.

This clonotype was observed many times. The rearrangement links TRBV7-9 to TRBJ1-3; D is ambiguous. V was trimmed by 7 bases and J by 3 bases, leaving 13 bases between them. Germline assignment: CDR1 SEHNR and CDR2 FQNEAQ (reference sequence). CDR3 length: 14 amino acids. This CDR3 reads CASTSTRNGNTIYF. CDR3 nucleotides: TGTGCCAGCACCTCCACCAGGAATGGAAACACCATATATTTT.

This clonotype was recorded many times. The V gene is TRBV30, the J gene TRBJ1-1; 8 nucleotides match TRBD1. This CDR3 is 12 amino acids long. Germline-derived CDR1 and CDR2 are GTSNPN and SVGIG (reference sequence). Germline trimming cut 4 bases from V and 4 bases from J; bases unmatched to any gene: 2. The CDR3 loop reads CAWTGGRTEAFF. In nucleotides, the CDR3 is TGTGCCTGGACAGGGGGCCGCACTGAAGCTTTCTTT.

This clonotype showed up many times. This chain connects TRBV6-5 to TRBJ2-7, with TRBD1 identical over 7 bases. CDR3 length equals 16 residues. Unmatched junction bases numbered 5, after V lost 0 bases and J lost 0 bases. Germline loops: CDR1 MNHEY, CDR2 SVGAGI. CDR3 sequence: CASSYSTGTGSYEQYF. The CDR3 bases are TGTGCCAGCAGTTACTCGACAGGGACGGGCTCCTACGAGCAGTACTTC.

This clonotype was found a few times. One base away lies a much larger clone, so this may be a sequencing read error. The CDR3 region is CACSLGDSALYTGELFF. The CDR3 DNA is TGTGCCTGCAGCTTGGGGGACAGCGCCCTTTACACCGGGGAGCTGTTTTTT. The chain links TRBV11-2 to TRBJ2-2, with 7 bases that match TRBD1. The V gene's germline CDR1 is SGHAT and CDR2 FQNNGV. This CDR3 is 17 amino acids long.